This T cell receptor (beta chain) came from a study of shared clonotypes between healthy human individuals. With 4 bases removed from V and 4 bases from J, the gap between germline ends came to 12 bases. The CDR3 runs to 13 residues. Per germline, CDR1 SQVTM and CDR2 ANQGSEA. Here immunoSEQ multiplex PCR was the method, and the copy in TCRdb shows in-frame clones only, minus some. Among some 92,000 clones listed, 40% to 55% were seen once. V usage is TRBV29-1 and J usage is TRBJ2-3, with D perhaps given as TRBD1 or TRBD2 (5 bases each). The clonotype was recovered from a woman between 40 and 50 years old in good health. Some clones in this sample may be carry-over from other donors' samples. The specimen was PBMCs. In DNA form, the CDR3 reads TGCAGCGTTGTCGGGACCTCGTCAGATACGCAGTATTTT. Encoded protein: CSVVGTSSDTQYF.